This T cell receptor beta chain emerged from a study of PD-1 blockade in classical Hodgkin lymphoma. Study-wide context: Every 2 weeks, patients had 3 mg/kg nivolumab intravenously. Study-wide points: While CD8+ TCR diversity did not rise significantly by C4D1, CD4+ TCR diversity did.

TCRdb's table, derived via immunoSEQ multiplex PCR, lists solely in-frame clones and lacks some. Among tens of thousands of clones, more than 75% were seen once, and the ten largest hold 9.7%. Trimming removed 5 bases at V and 8 bases at J, with 13 bases between. The CDR3 has 13 amino acids. Germline CDR1 is SGHAT and CDR2 is FQDESV (reference sequence). A remark on this clone: The antigen remains unidentified.

Each patient experienced a relapse that followed autologous stem cell transplantation, and brentuximab vedotin exposure varied. The sample in question was peripheral blood mononuclear cells (PBMCs), obtained at baseline. The receptor was isolated from a human donor with classical Hodgkin lymphoma. V is TRBV11-1 and J is TRBJ2-1; D is possibly TRBD2 (5 bases). The CDR3 coding sequence is TGTGCCAGCAGCGATCCCGGGGTCCATGAGCAGTTCTTC. It specifies CASSDPGVHEQFF.